Listed below are T cell receptor beta chains from one sample, sequenced in a study of Ad26.COV2.S vaccination and SARS-CoV-2 variants. Profiling relied on immunoSEQ multiplex PCR, and the TCRdb table lists in-frame clones only, not all of them. The table has about half a million clones, 80% to 90% seen once. The specimen was peripheral blood, collected in a trial of Ad26.COV2.S vaccine versus placebo. These receptor sequences come from a person between 18 and 65 years old who received the Ad26.COV2.S COVID-19 vaccine or a placebo. The CDR3 runs from the conserved cysteine through the conserved F or W. Fields, in order: J gene, D gene, clone size, V gene, CDR3 DNA, CDR3 protein. D genes are given only for firm matches. Clone size appears in some rows only: once, few, many, or a class for an expanded clone.

J: TRBJ2-6
D: -
size: -
V: TRBV6-5
DNA: TGTGCCAGCAGACGACTAGACTCTGGGGCCAACGTCCTGACTTTC
CDR3: CASRRLDSGANVLTF

J: TRBJ2-1
D: TRBD1
size: -
V: TRBV5-4
DNA: TGTGCCAGCAGCTTGGCCGACAGGGACCCCCCTGAGCAGTTCTTC
CDR3: CASSLADRDPPEQFF

J: TRBJ2-5
D: TRBD2
size: -
V: TRBV5-1
DNA: TGCGCCAGCAGCTTGATGACTAGCGGGGAGACCCAGTACTTC
CDR3: CASSLMTSGETQYF

J: TRBJ2-7
D: -
size: few
V: TRBV4-1
DNA: TGCGCCAGCAGCCAGGAACTGGACGAGCAGTACTTC
CDR3: CASSQELDEQYF

J: TRBJ1-1
D: -
size: -
V: TRBV29-1
DNA: TGCAGCGTCTGCCCGGGACACTCGAACACTGAAGCTTTCTTT
CDR3: CSVCPGHSNTEAFF

J: TRBJ2-3
D: TRBD2
size: -
V: TRBV7-3
DNA: TGTGCCAGCAGCTCGACTAGCGCTCGGGGTACAGATACGCAGTATTTT
CDR3: CASSSTSARGTDTQYF

J: TRBJ1-1
D: TRBD1
size: few
V: TRBV6-5
DNA: TGTGCCAGCAGTTATGGGGACAGATCTACTGAAGCTTTCTTT
CDR3: CASSYGDRSTEAFF

J: TRBJ2-7
D: -
size: -
V: TRBV5-5
DNA: TGTGCCAGCAGCTTCATGGAGGAGCAGTACTTC
CDR3: CASSFMEEQYF

J: TRBJ1-2
D: -
size: -
V: TRBV5-1
DNA: TGCGCCAGCAGCTTGTTCGACTATGGCTACACCTTC
CDR3: CASSLFDYGYTF

J: TRBJ1-4
D: -
size: -
V: TRBV19
DNA: TGTGCCAGTAGTCCTAGGACAGCTGCAACTAATGAAAAACTGTTTTTT
CDR3: CASSPRTAATNEKLFF

J: TRBJ2-1
D: TRBD2
size: -
V: TRBV7-9
DNA: TGTGCCAGCAGCCAAACCGGGACTATTAACACTGAGCAGTTCTTC
CDR3: CASSQTGTINTEQFF

J: TRBJ1-5
D: -
size: -
V: TRBV2
DNA: TGTGCCAGCAGTGAAGTTAGGGGGAGAGGACAGCCCCAGCATTTT
CDR3: CASSEVRGRGQPQHF

J: TRBJ1-2
D: -
size: -
V: TRBV6-6
DNA: TGTGCCGGTTTGGGGGGGGCCTATGGCTACACCTTC
CDR3: CAGLGGAYGYTF

J: TRBJ1-5
D: -
size: -
V: TRBV7-2
DNA: TGTGCCAGCAGCTTACCGGGACGGAATCAGCCCCAGCATTTT
CDR3: CASSLPGRNQPQHF

J: TRBJ2-3
D: TRBD1
size: -
V: TRBV7-2
DNA: TGTGCCAGCAGCCCTAGAAGACAGGGGAGCACAGATACGCAGTATTTT
CDR3: CASSPRRQGSTDTQYF

J: TRBJ1-2
D: -
size: -
V: TRBV28
DNA: TGTGCCAGCACGAGGGGGGGCTATGGCTACACCTTC
CDR3: CASTRGGYGYTF

J: TRBJ1-3
D: -
size: -
V: TRBV9
DNA: TGTGCCAGCAGCTCCGGGCTCGGCTCTGGAAACACCATATATTTT
CDR3: CASSSGLGSGNTIYF

J: TRBJ2-1
D: TRBD1
size: -
V: TRBV15
DNA: TGTGCCACCCTTAGGACAGGGACCTACAATGAGCAGTTCTTC
CDR3: CATLRTGTYNEQFF

J: TRBJ1-4
D: -
size: -
V: TRBV18
DNA: TGTGCCAGCGCAACGTCCCGAAGTAATGAAAAACTGTTTTTT
CDR3: CASATSRSNEKLFF

J: TRBJ2-7
D: -
size: -
V: TRBV30
DNA: TGTGCCTGGAGTGTAGGAGGGGGCTCCTACGAGCAGTACTTC
CDR3: CAWSVGGGSYEQYF

J: TRBJ2-5
D: -
size: -
V: TRBV7-8
DNA: TGTGCCAGCAGCTTAGCGCAGGGGTTAGGCCAAGAGACCCAGTACTTC
CDR3: CASSLAQGLGQETQYF

J: TRBJ1-3
D: -
size: -
V: TRBV28
DNA: TGTGCCAGCAGCAAATCAGGGAGTCCCGACACCATATATTTT
CDR3: CASSKSGSPDTIYF

J: TRBJ2-3
D: -
size: -
V: TRBV2
DNA: TGTGCCAGCAGTGAGGTAGGAGATACGCAGTATTTT
CDR3: CASSEVGDTQYF

J: TRBJ2-3
D: TRBD2
size: -
V: TRBV6-6
DNA: TGTGCCAGCAAGCTTAGCGGGACCACAGATACGCAGTATTTT
CDR3: CASKLSGTTDTQYF

J: TRBJ1-1
D: -
size: -
V: TRBV11-2
DNA: TGTGCCAGCAGCTTTCTCCCGAACACTGAAGCTTTCTTT
CDR3: CASSFLPNTEAFF

J: TRBJ2-3
D: TRBD2
size: -
V: TRBV7-3
DNA: TGTGCCAGCAGCTTATCCCCCGTGACTAGCGGGAGTGGGGGCACAGATACGCAGTATTTT
CDR3: CASSLSPVTSGSGGTDTQYF

J: TRBJ2-1
D: -
size: -
V: TRBV20-1
DNA: TGCAGTGCTAGTCGGGACACTCGGGCACGGCAGTTCTTC
CDR3: CSASRDTRARQFF

J: TRBJ1-1
D: -
size: -
V: TRBV6-5
DNA: TGTGCCAGCAGATGCAGGGGTTGCGAAGAAGCTTTCTTT
CDR3: CASRCRGCEEAFF

J: TRBJ2-7
D: TRBD1
size: -
V: TRBV6-5
DNA: TGTGCCAGCAGTTACTTTGGGACAGGAGACTACGAGCAGTACTTC
CDR3: CASSYFGTGDYEQYF

J: TRBJ1-4
D: -
size: -
V: TRBV13
DNA: TGTGCCAGCAGTGTCGGGTGGAACGAAAAACTGTTTTTT
CDR3: CASSVGWNEKLFF

J: TRBJ2-2
D: -
size: -
V: TRBV24-1
DNA: TGTGCCACCAGGAGTCGAGGCACCGGGGAGCTGTTTTTT
CDR3: CATRSRGTGELFF

J: TRBJ1-4
D: -
size: -
V: TRBV15
DNA: TGTGCCACCAGCAGAGTGGACAGCTGGGATAATGAAAAACTGTTTTTT
CDR3: CATSRVDSWDNEKLFF

J: TRBJ2-7
D: -
size: -
V: TRBV29-1
DNA: TGCAGCGTTGAAGCGGGGCCGGCGGGGTTATACGAGCAGTACTTC
CDR3: CSVEAGPAGLYEQYF

J: TRBJ2-7
D: -
size: -
V: TRBV3-1/TRBV3-2
DNA: TGTGCCAGCAGCCAAACGGGATGGGGGCAGTACTTC
CDR3: CASSQTGWGQYF

J: TRBJ1-1
D: TRBD1
size: once
V: TRBV30
DNA: TGTGCCTGGAGCCAGGATCCAGGGGGCTCTTTCTTT
CDR3: CAWSQDPGGSFF

J: TRBJ1-5
D: TRBD1
size: -
V: TRBV2
DNA: TGTGCCAGCAGTCTACAGGGGGGTAGCAATCAGCCCCAGCATTTT
CDR3: CASSLQGGSNQPQHF

J: TRBJ2-4
D: -
size: -
V: TRBV20-1
DNA: TGCAGTGCTAGAGATCAACCCCACGAATACTTC
CDR3: CSARDQPHEYF

J: TRBJ1-5
D: -
size: -
V: TRBV7-9
DNA: TGTGCCAGCAGCCCCGGGACAATGGGGCCCCAGCATTTT
CDR3: CASSPGTMGPQHF

J: TRBJ2-7
D: TRBD1
size: -
V: TRBV28
DNA: TGTGCCAGCAGTGGGGACAGGTACTCCTACGAGCAGTACTTC
CDR3: CASSGDRYSYEQYF

J: TRBJ2-5
D: -
size: -
V: TRBV7-9
DNA: TGTGCCAGCAGCCCCAACCGCGGGACGCTCCAAGAGACCCAGTACTTC
CDR3: CASSPNRGTLQETQYF

J: TRBJ1-1
D: -
size: -
V: TRBV19
DNA: TGTGCCAGTAGTAGATCAAAGAACACTGAAGCTTTCTTT
CDR3: CASSRSKNTEAFF

J: TRBJ2-5
D: TRBD1
size: once
V: TRBV6-5
DNA: TGTGCCAGCAGCTCACTCGGGACAGGGAAAGAGACCCAGTACTTC
CDR3: CASSSLGTGKETQYF

J: TRBJ1-1
D: TRBD1
size: -
V: TRBV6-5
DNA: TGTGCCAGCAGCTGGACAGGGGAGTCTGAAGCTTTCTTT
CDR3: CASSWTGESEAFF

J: TRBJ2-3
D: -
size: -
V: TRBV9
DNA: TGTGCCAGCAATGTGGGGGGCGCAGATACGCAGTATTTT
CDR3: CASNVGGADTQYF

J: TRBJ2-6
D: -
size: -
V: TRBV3-1/TRBV3-2
DNA: TGTGCCAGCAGCCAGATCGGCTCTGGGGCCAACGTCCTGACTTTC
CDR3: CASSQIGSGANVLTF

J: TRBJ1-3
D: -
size: -
V: TRBV28
DNA: TGTGCCAGCAGTTTACGCCCTAGGACATCCTCTGGAAACACCATATATTTT
CDR3: CASSLRPRTSSGNTIYF

J: TRBJ2-1
D: -
size: -
V: TRBV3-1/TRBV3-2
DNA: TGTGCCAGCAGCCTGAGCTCCTACAATGAGCAGTTCTTC
CDR3: CASSLSSYNEQFF

J: TRBJ2-1
D: -
size: few
V: TRBV3-1/TRBV3-2
DNA: TGTGCCAGCAGCCAACGACTGGCAGTGAATGAGCAGTTCTTC
CDR3: CASSQRLAVNEQFF

J: TRBJ2-7
D: TRBD1
size: -
V: TRBV14
DNA: TGTGCCAGCAGCCAGTTGGGACAGGGAAAGCGTTACGAGCAGTACTTC
CDR3: CASSQLGQGKRYEQYF

J: TRBJ2-7
D: -
size: -
V: TRBV6-5
DNA: TGTGCCAGCAGTTACTCTTTGCGGGGCTCCTACGAGCAGTACTTC
CDR3: CASSYSLRGSYEQYF

J: TRBJ2-1
D: TRBD2
size: once
V: TRBV4-1
DNA: TGCGCCAGCAGCCAAGAGCCCGACGGGAGGGGGGAGCAGTTCTTC
CDR3: CASSQEPDGRGEQFF

J: TRBJ2-7
D: -
size: -
V: TRBV2
DNA: TGTGCCAGCAGTCGCCCCGACCACTCCTACGAGCAGTACTTC
CDR3: CASSRPDHSYEQYF

J: TRBJ2-3
D: -
size: -
V: TRBV18
DNA: TGTGCCAGCTCACCACCGTCTCCGGATACGCAGTATTTT
CDR3: CASSPPSPDTQYF

J: TRBJ2-5
D: -
size: -
V: TRBV6-5
DNA: TGTGCCAGCAGGGGGGGCGCGAAGACCCAGTACTTC
CDR3: CASRGGAKTQYF